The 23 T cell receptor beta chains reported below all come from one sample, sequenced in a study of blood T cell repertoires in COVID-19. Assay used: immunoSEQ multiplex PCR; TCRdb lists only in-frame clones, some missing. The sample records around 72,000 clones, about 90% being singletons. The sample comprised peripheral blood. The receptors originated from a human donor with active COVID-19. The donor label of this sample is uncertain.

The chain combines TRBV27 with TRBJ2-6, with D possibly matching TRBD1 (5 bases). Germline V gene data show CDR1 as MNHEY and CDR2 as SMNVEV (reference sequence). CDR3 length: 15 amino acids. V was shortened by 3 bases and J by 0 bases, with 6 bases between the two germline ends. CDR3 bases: TGTGCCAGCAGTTTGGACAACTCTGGGGCCAACGTCCTGACTTTC. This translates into CASSLDNSGANVLTF.

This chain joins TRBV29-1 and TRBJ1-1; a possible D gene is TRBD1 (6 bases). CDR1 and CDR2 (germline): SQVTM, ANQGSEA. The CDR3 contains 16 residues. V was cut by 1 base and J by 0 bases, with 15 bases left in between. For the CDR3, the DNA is TGCAGCGTTGAAGGGGGGCAGGTGGCCCTGAACACTGAAGCTTTCTTT. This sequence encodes CSVEGGQVALNTEAFF. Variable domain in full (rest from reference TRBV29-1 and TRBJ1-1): SAVISQKPSRDICQRGTSLTIQCQVDSQVTMMFWYRQQPGQSLTLIATANQGSEATYESGFVIDKFPISRPNLTFSTLTVSNMSPEDSSIYLCSVEGGQVALNTEAFFGQGTRLTVV.

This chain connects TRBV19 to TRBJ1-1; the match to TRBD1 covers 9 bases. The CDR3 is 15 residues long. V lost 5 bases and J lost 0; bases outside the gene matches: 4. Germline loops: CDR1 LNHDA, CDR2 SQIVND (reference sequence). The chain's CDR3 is CASSPGTGLNTEAFF. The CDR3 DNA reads TGTGCCAGTAGTCCCGGGACAGGGTTGAACACTGAAGCTTTCTTT.

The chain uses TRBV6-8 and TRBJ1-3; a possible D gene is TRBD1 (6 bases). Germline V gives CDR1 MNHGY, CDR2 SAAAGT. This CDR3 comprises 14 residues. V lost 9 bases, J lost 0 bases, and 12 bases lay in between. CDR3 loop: CARGQTLSGNTIYF. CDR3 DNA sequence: TGTGCCAGAGGACAGACACTCTCTGGAAACACCATATATTTT.

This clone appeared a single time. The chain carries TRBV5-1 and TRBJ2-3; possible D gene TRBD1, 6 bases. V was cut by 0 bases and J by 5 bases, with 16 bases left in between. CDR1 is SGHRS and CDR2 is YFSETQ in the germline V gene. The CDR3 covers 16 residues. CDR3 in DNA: TGCGCCAGCAGCTTGGTGGGGGACACTAAAGGAGATACGCAGTATTTT. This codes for CASSLVGDTKGDTQYF.

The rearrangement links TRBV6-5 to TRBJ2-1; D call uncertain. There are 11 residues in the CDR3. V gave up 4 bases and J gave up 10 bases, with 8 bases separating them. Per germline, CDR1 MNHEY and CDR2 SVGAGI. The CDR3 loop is CASSSLLEQFF. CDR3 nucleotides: TGTGCCAGCAGTTCTCTACTAGAGCAGTTCTTC.

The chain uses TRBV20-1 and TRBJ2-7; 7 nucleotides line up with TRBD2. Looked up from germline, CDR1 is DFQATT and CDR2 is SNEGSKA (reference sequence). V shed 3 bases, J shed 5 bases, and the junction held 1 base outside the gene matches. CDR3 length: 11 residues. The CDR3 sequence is CSARRENEQYF. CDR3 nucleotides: TGCAGTGCTAGGCGGGAGAACGAGCAGTACTTC.

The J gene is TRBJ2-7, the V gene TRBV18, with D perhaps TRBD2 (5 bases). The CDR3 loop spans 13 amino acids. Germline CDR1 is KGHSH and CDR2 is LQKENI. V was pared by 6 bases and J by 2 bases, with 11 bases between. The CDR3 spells CASSADGAYEQYF. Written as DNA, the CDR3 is TGTGCCAGCTCCGCGGACGGGGCCTACGAGCAGTACTTC.

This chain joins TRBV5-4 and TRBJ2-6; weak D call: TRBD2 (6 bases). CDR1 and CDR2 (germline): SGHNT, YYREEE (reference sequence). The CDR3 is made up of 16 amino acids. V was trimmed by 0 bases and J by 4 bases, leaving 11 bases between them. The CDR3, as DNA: TGTGCCAGCAGCTTGGGTGGGGAGGCCGGGGCCAACGTCCTGACTTTC. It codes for CASSLGGEAGANVLTF.

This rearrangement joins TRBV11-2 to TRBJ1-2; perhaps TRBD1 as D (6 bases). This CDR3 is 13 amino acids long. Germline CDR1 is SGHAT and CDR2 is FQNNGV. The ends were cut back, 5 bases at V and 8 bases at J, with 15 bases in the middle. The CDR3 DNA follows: TGTGCCAGCAGCCCCGACAGGATCAGGGGCTACACCTTC. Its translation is CASSPDRIRGYTF.

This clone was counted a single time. The CDR3 is CASKQGNSGNTIYF. The CDR3 DNA follows: TGCGCCAGCAAGCAGGGAAACTCTGGAAACACCATATATTTT. The J gene is TRBJ1-3, the V gene TRBV10-2; maybe TRBD1 (5 bases). With 7 bases removed from V and 0 bases from J, the gap between germline ends came to 10 bases. This CDR3 region has 14 residues. Germline V lookup: CDR1 WSHSY, CDR2 SAAADI.

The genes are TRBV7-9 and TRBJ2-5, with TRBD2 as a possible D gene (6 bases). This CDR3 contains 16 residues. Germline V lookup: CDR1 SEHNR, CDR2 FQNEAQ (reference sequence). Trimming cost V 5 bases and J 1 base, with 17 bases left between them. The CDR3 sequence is CASSAGGGSGQETQYF. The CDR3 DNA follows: TGTGCCAGCAGCGCGGGCGGTGGTAGCGGCCAAGAGACCCAGTACTTC.

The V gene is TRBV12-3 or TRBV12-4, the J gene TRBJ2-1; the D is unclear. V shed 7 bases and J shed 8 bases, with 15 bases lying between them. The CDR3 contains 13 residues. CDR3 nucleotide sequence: TGTGCCAGCACGCGACGCGGTCGGGATGAGCAGTTCTTC. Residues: CASTRRGRDEQFF.

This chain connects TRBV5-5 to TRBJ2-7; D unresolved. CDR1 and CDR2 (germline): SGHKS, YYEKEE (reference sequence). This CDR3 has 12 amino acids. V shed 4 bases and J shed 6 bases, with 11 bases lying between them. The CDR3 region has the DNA TGTGCCAGCAGCCCTACAGATCTCGAGCAGTACTTC. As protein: CASSPTDLEQYF.

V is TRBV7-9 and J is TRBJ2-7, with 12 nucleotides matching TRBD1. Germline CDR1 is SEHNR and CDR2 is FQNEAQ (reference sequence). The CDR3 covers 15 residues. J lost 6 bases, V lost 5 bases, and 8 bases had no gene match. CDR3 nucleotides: TGTGCCAGCAGCGCGGGACAGGGGGCTTCCCTCGAGCAGTACTTC. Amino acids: CASSAGQGASLEQYF.

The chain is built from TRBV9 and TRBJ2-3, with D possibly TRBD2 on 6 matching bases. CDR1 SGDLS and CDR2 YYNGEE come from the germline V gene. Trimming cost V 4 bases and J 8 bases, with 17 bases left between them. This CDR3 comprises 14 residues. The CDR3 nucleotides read TGTGCCAGCAGCCCACAAGGGGAGGTGGGTACGCAGTATTTT. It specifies CASSPQGEVGTQYF.

CDR3 protein: CASSLALGTEQYF. The CDR3 coding sequence is TGTGCCAGCAGTTTAGCGCTCGGGACAGAGCAGTACTTC. The chain joins TRBV12-3 or TRBV12-4 to TRBJ2-7; D is perhaps TRBD1 (6 bases). The CDR3 covers 13 residues. Trimming left V 0 bases short and J 7 bases short, with 10 bases between.

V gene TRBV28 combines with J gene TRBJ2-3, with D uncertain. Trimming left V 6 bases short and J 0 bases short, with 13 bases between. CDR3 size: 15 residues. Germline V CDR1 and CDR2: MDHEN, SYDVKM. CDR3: CASSAVGYSTDTQYF. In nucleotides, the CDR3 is TGTGCCAGCAGCGCGGTGGGTTACAGCACAGATACGCAGTATTTT.

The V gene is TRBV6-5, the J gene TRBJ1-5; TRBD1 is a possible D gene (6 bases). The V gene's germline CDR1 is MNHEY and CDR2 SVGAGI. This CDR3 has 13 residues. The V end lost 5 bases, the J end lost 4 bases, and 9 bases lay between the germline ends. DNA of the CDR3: TGTGCCAGCAGTACACAGGGTAATCAGCCCCAGCATTTT. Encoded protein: CASSTQGNQPQHF.

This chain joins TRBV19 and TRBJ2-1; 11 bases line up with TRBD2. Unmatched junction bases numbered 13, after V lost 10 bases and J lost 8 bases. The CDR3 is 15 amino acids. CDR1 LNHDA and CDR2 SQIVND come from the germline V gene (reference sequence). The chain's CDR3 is CATRLAGHVGDEQFF. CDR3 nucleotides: TGTGCCACCCGACTAGCGGGACATGTGGGGGATGAGCAGTTCTTC.

CDR3 region: CATSRDPLTGDEQYF. Here the CDR3 DNA reads TGTGCCACCAGCAGAGATCCCCTAACAGGGGACGAGCAGTACTTC. V and J are TRBV15 and TRBJ2-7; 7 bases agree with TRBD1. The CDR3 consists of 15 residues. The germline V gene has CDR1 LNHNV and CDR2 YYDKDF (reference sequence). Trimming took 0 bases from V and 5 from J; bases not matched to a gene: 7.

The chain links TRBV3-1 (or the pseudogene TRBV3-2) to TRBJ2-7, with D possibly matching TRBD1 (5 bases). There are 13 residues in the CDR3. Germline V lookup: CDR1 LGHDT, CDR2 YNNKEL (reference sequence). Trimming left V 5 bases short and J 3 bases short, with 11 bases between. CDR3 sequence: CASSESTVYEQYF. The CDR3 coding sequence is TGTGCCAGCAGCGAATCGACAGTCTACGAGCAGTACTTC.

The CDR3 reads CASSSQGQGEQFF. The CDR3 DNA reads as TGTGCCAGCAGCTCCCAGGGGCAGGGTGAGCAGTTCTTC. This chain links TRBV7-9 with TRBJ2-1, with a tentative D call TRBD1 (6 bases). This CDR3 spans 13 amino acids. Germline V gene lookup returns CDR1 SEHNR and CDR2 FQNEAQ (reference sequence). The V end was cut by 4 bases, the J end by 9 bases, with 13 bases between.